The clone carrying this TCR beta chain was picked up a small number of times. It was with a sample-barcoded 5' primer and a J-beta primer mix that a second PCR of about 6 to 12 cycles was run. TCRdb reprocessed the 5' RACE reads via MiXCR and lists one record per CDR3 protein. This sample carries 600,000 to 850,000 distinct CDR3 sequences, roughly two fifths of them seen once, and the ten largest clones take roughly 19%. The source of the sample is a study of blood T cells in healthy people across ages. The CDR3 has 15 residues. CDR1 and CDR2 from the germline V gene are LGHDT and YNNKEL (reference sequence). Trimming at V came to 1 base and at J to 0 bases, leaving 2 bases not matched to a gene.

The chain couples TRBV3-1 to TRBJ2-7; 8 nucleotides agree with TRBD1. The sequence was obtained from a woman in her fifties or sixties in good health. Source material: blood. Here the CDR3 DNA reads TGTGCCAGCAGCCAAGGGGACAGGCTCTCCTACGAGCAGTACTTC. It is translated as CASSQGDRLSYEQYF.